The text below deals with one T cell receptor beta chain. Trimming took off 1 base at V and 8 bases at J, with 20 bases between the two ends. The CDR3 sequence is 17 residues long. Per the germline V gene, CDR1 is LNHNV and CDR2 is YYDKDF (reference sequence). The time point is: baseline, week 1 (first vaccination visit). The treatment here: pre-vaccination baseline after standard-of-care therapy. These data originate in a study of a mutant IDH1 vaccine in newly diagnosed glioma. Sequencing was performed with immunoSEQ multiplex PCR; in TCRdb, only in-frame clones are kept and a portion is missing. The sample records 55,000 to 70,000 clones, roughly 78% being singletons.

The specimen was PBMCs, collected from a glioma patient treated with radiotherapy, temozolomide or both. The source of this sequence is a man aged 45-60 years with glioma. The chain uses TRBV15 and TRBJ1-4, with D maybe TRBD1 (5 bases). The CDR3 loop is CATSRGDSGQGEEKLFF. DNA for the CDR3: TGTGCCACCAGCAGAGGGGACTCAGGGCAAGGGGAAGAAAAACTGTTTTTT.